Sequencing of this T cell receptor beta chain was carried out in a study of preoperative IRX-2 immunotherapy in early breast cancer. The treatment was: preoperative locoregional IRX-2 cytokine immunotherapy. Patients received preoperative, locoregional IRX-2 cytokine immunotherapy in a phase Ib study. Data came from immunoSEQ multiplex PCR; TCRdb stores just in-frame clones and leaves some out. The table records 20,000 to 30,000 clones, 65% to 85% of them present only once. V trimming: 6 bases; J trimming: 3 bases; junction bases outside the gene matches: 9. The CDR3 has 16 amino acids. Germline V lookup: CDR1 MNHGY, CDR2 SAAAGT.

The TCR originated in a human donor with breast cancer. Specimen: lymph node tissue, collected before IRX-2 immunotherapy. The chain joins TRBV6-8 to TRBJ2-2, with TRBD2 matching over 8 bases. The CDR3 is CASSEPLAGYTGELFF. The CDR3 bases are TGTGCCAGCAGCGAACCTTTAGCGGGGTACACCGGGGAGCTGTTTTTT.